This entry lists 24 T cell receptor beta chains sequenced from one sample in a study of identical twins. TCRdb redid the calling of the 5' RACE reads with MiXCR, one entry per CDR3 protein. Counted here are 750,000 to 950,000 distinct CDR3 sequences, 10% to 15% occurring once; the ten biggest clones make up around 1.6%. This same sample was also part of a study on yellow fever vaccine responses in identical twins.

The specimen sequenced was PBMCs. The receptors shown here come from a woman aged 18-35 years in good health.

Ten or more counts support this clonotype. The chain uses TRBV5-6 and TRBJ2-3; D assignment may be TRBD1 or TRBD2 (5 bases each). This CDR3 is built from 15 residues. V was shortened by 5 bases and J by 3 bases, with 16 bases between the two germline ends. In germline, CDR1 is SGHDT, CDR2 YYEEEE. The CDR3 is CASSLRGLGTDTQYF. The CDR3, as DNA: TGTGCCAGCAGTCTCCGGGGCCTTGGGACAGATACGCAGTATTTT.

Points on this clonotype: A clone one base away is much larger, so this may be a read error. The CDR3: CSGTASGSPGFDNEQFF. The CDR3 nucleotides read TGCAGCGGTACGGCTAGCGGGAGTCCCGGGTTTGACAATGAGCAGTTCTTC. The chain uses TRBV29-1 and TRBJ2-1, with TRBD2 identical over 10 bases. The CDR3 runs to 17 residues. CDR1 and CDR2 (germline): SQVTM, ANQGSEA. After removal of 7 bases from V and 5 bases from J, the junction contained 17 bases not matched to a gene.

CDR3 in DNA: TGCAGTGCATCCCGCTTGGGGGCGGCTGAGCAGTTCTTC. Translated: CSASRLGAAEQFF. The chain employs TRBV20-1 and TRBJ2-1; D possibly corresponds to TRBD1 (6 bases). The germline V and J ends were trimmed by 6 bases and 9 bases, with 18 bases remaining between them. Germline V lookup: CDR1 DFQATT, CDR2 SNEGSKA (reference sequence). This CDR3 comprises 13 residues.

V is TRBV7-9 and J is TRBJ1-3; D gene unclear. The V end lost 2 bases, the J end lost 4 bases, and 12 bases lay between the germline ends. This CDR3 has 15 residues. Germline V gene data show CDR1 as SEHNR and CDR2 as FQNEAQ (reference sequence). Here the CDR3 reads CASSLREHSGNTIYF. The DNA for the CDR3 is TGTGCCAGCAGCTTAAGGGAACACTCGGGAAACACCATATATTTT. Combining the CDR3 with reference TRBV7-9 and TRBJ1-3 gives the whole variable domain DTGVSQNPRHKITKRGQNVTFRCDPISEHNRLYWYRQTLGQGPEFLTYFQNEAQLEKSRLLSDRFSAERPKGSFSTLEIQRTEQGDSAMYLCASSLREHSGNTIYFGEGSWLTVV.

At least ten counts were recorded for this clonotype. V gene TRBV9 combines with J gene TRBJ1-4; the D is unclear. CDR3 length: 14 amino acids. The germline gives CDR1 SGDLS, CDR2 YYNGEE. Between the trimmed V and J ends, which lost 0 bases and 4 bases, there was a span of 7 bases. Here the CDR3 reads CASSVGQNNEKLFF. The CDR3 DNA follows: TGTGCCAGCAGCGTAGGCCAGAATAATGAAAAACTGTTTTTT.

This clonotype was seen many times. The genes are TRBV5-6 and TRBJ2-2; D not certain. Germline V gene sequence: CDR1 SGHDT, CDR2 YYEEEE. The CDR3 sequence is 12 residues long. V dropped 4 bases and J dropped 7 bases, with 8 bases sitting between them. The DNA for the CDR3 is TGTGCCAGCAGCCCCCTGGGCGGGGAGCTGTTTTTT. Amino acids: CASSPLGGELFF.

This clonotype was counted at least ten times. V and J are TRBV15 and TRBJ2-1; D remains ambiguous. CDR3 length: 11 amino acids. Trimming stripped 0 bases from V and 9 bases from J, with 3 bases between. Looked up from germline, CDR1 is LNHNV and CDR2 is YYDKDF (reference sequence). The CDR3 here is CATSRDGEQFF. As DNA, the CDR3 is TGTGCCACCAGCAGAGACGGTGAGCAGTTCTTC. Supplemented by reference TRBV15 and TRBJ2-1, the full variable domain reads DAMVIQNPRYQVTQFGKPVTLSCSQTLNHNVMYWYQQKSSQAPKLLFHYYDKDFNNEADTPDNFQSRRPNTSFCFLDIRSPGLGDTAMYLCATSRDGEQFFGPGTRLTVL.

Ten or more counts support this clonotype. The chain couples TRBV14 to TRBJ2-5, with TRBD1 matching over 8 bases. V shed 6 bases, J shed 2 bases, and the junction held 2 bases outside the gene matches. This CDR3 comprises 13 residues. Germline V gene sequence: CDR1 SGHDN, CDR2 FVKESK. CDR3 sequence reads: CASRHRGQETQYF. CDR3 sequence (DNA): TGTGCCAGCAGGCACAGGGGGCAAGAGACCCAGTACTTC.

This chain connects TRBV5-6 to TRBJ1-1; a weak D match, TRBD1 (5 bases). This CDR3 is 17 amino acids long. Germline values: CDR1 SGHDT, CDR2 YYEEEE. Trimming left V 3 bases short and J 0 bases short, with 18 bases between. The CDR3 reads CASSSTFRGNMNTEAFF. The CDR3 bases are TGTGCCAGCAGCTCAACCTTTAGGGGTAACATGAACACTGAAGCTTTCTTT.

This clonotype showed up just a few times. This sequence joins TRBV12-3 or TRBV12-4 and TRBJ1-2; no definite D call. The CDR3 runs 14 residues. V was trimmed by 1 base and J by 4 bases, leaving 10 bases between them. CDR3: CASSLEVATYGYTF. The CDR3 bases are TGTGCCAGCAGTTTAGAGGTGGCCACCTATGGCTACACCTTC.

The sample holds a few counts of this clonotype. The rearrangement links TRBV2 to TRBJ1-3; a possible D gene is TRBD1 (5 bases). The V and J ends lost 6 bases and 2 bases respectively, with 20 bases between them. Germline assignment: CDR1 SNHLY and CDR2 FYNNEI. The CDR3 runs to 17 residues. In DNA, the CDR3 is TGTGCCAGCAGCCATCCCGGGGAAGGGGCCCCTGGAAACACCATATATTTT. This translates into CASSHPGEGAPGNTIYF.

The table lists this clonotype with a few counts. CDR3 residues: CSGGTSAPYGYTF. The CDR3 DNA sequence: TGCAGTGGAGGGACAAGCGCTCCCTATGGCTACACCTTC. The chain uses TRBV20-1 and TRBJ1-2; D may be TRBD1 (6 bases). The CDR3 consists of 13 residues. The V gene lost 7 bases and the J gene lost 4 bases, with 16 bases spanning the gap. Germline values: CDR1 DFQATT, CDR2 SNEGSKA (reference sequence).

This clonotype has at least ten counts. This chain links TRBV29-1 with TRBJ2-3; D is uncertain. The CDR3 extends over 14 amino acids. From germline, CDR1 is SQVTM and CDR2 ANQGSEA. V lost 3 bases, J lost 2 bases, and 12 bases lay in between. In DNA, the CDR3 is TGCAGCGTTGATGCGGAAGTAGTCACAGATACGCAGTATTTT. Protein: CSVDAEVVTDTQYF.

The J gene is TRBJ2-7, the V gene TRBV28, with D tentatively TRBD1 or TRBD2 (5 bases each). V was shortened by 2 bases and J by 6 bases, with 8 bases between the two germline ends. Germline lookup yields CDR1 MDHEN and CDR2 SYDVKM. The CDR3 loop spans 12 amino acids. The CDR3 is CASSLVGPEQYF. CDR3 bases: TGTGCCAGCAGTTTAGTGGGACCCGAGCAGTACTTC.

This clonotype was observed a few times. V and J are TRBV11-2 and TRBJ2-2, with 10 positions matching TRBD1. V dropped 4 bases and J dropped 6; count of bases not matched to a gene: 8. Looked up from germline, CDR1 is SGHAT and CDR2 is FQNNGV. The CDR3 sequence is 16 residues long. In DNA, the CDR3 is TGTGCCAGCAGCTCGCGACAGGGGGCCCTCGCCGGGGAGCTGTTTTTT. Protein: CASSSRQGALAGELFF.

This clonotype was picked up a small number of times. The CDR3 DNA reads TGTGCCAGCAGGGCGTTTGGCAATGAGCAGTTCTTC. The encoded protein is CASRAFGNEQFF. The chain employs TRBV2 and TRBJ2-1, with unresolved D. The CDR3 runs 12 residues. Looked up from germline, CDR1 is SNHLY and CDR2 is FYNNEI. The V gene lost 6 bases and the J gene lost 6 bases, with 9 bases spanning the gap.

This clonotype was seen more than once but under ten times. The rearrangement joins TRBV6-1 to TRBJ2-2; D is ambiguous. Germline CDR1 reads MNHNS; CDR2 reads SASEGT. CDR3 length: 14 amino acids. Trimming removed 6 bases at V and 10 bases at J, with 18 bases between. CDR3 bases: TGTGCCAGCAGGAGATCGATGGGCCCCGAGGAGCTGTTTTTT. It specifies CASRRSMGPEELFF.

In its sample, this clonotype was seen a few times. The CDR3 nucleotides read TGTGCCAGCAGTTTATTGGGCGGGGGGGCGTTTGAGACCCAGTACTTC. Translating it yields CASSLLGGGAFETQYF. The chain combines TRBV28 with TRBJ2-5; 9 nucleotides agree with TRBD2. There are 16 residues in the CDR3. Germline CDR1 reads MDHEN; CDR2 reads SYDVKM. Trimming took 1 base from V and 5 from J; bases not matched to a gene: 8.

This clonotype has ten or more counts. The chain links TRBV4-1 to TRBJ2-1; 7 bases are a match to TRBD2. The CDR3 sequence is 17 residues long. Trimming removed 7 bases from V and 4 bases from J; junction bases left unmatched: 16. Germline V gene data show CDR1 as MGHRA and CDR2 as YSYEKL. CDR3 residues: CASTSSQAAGPYNEQFF. The DNA for the CDR3 is TGCGCCAGCACTTCAAGCCAAGCAGCGGGGCCTTACAATGAGCAGTTCTTC.

The CDR3 loop reads CASSLPDLLATNTGELFF. The CDR3 nucleotides read TGTGCCAGCAGTTTACCAGACTTACTAGCGACGAACACCGGGGAGCTGTTTTTT. This rearrangement joins TRBV28 to TRBJ2-2; 7 bases match TRBD2. Trimming cost V 2 bases and J 0 bases; bases outside gene matches: 9. Germline V gene data show CDR1 as MDHEN and CDR2 as SYDVKM. This CDR3 comprises 18 residues.

CDR3 nucleotide sequence: TGCAGTGCTAGAGATAGCTATCGTGGGACGGCTTTTCTCGAGCAGTACTTC. This encodes CSARDSYRGTAFLEQYF. This chain uses TRBV20-1 with TRBJ2-7; D tentatively reads TRBD1 or TRBD2 (5 bases each). In germline, CDR1 is DFQATT, CDR2 SNEGSKA (reference sequence). The CDR3 is made up of 17 amino acids. The V gene lost 0 bases and the J gene lost 6 bases, with 24 bases spanning the gap.

V usage is TRBV6-2 or TRBV6-3 and J usage is TRBJ1-1, with D perhaps TRBD1 (5 bases). CDR1 and CDR2 from the germline V gene are MNHEY and SVGEGT. The V end lost 6 bases, the J end lost 2 bases, and 13 bases lay between the germline ends. This CDR3 has 14 residues. CDR3: CASRYGTANTEAFF. The CDR3 DNA reads TGTGCCAGCAGATATGGGACGGCAAACACTGAAGCTTTCTTT.

This clonotype appeared many times. V and J are TRBV20-1 and TRBJ2-7; D is possibly TRBD1 (6 bases). The CDR3 contains 13 residues. Germline assignment: CDR1 DFQATT and CDR2 SNEGSKA (reference sequence). The V gene lost 6 bases and the J gene lost 3 bases, with 15 bases spanning the gap. The CDR3 DNA reads TGCAGTGCCGTCAACAGGGATCTCTACGAGCAGTACTTC. This encodes CSAVNRDLYEQYF.

In its sample, this clonotype was seen a few times. The CDR3 here is CASSFGQITGELFF. The CDR3 DNA sequence: TGTGCCAGCAGCTTTGGACAGATAACCGGGGAGCTGTTTTTT. This rearrangement joins TRBV7-8 to TRBJ2-2, with D possibly matching TRBD1 (6 bases). The CDR3 spans 14 residues. The V gene lost 3 bases and the J gene lost 5 bases, with 10 bases spanning the gap. Germline CDR1 is SGHVS and CDR2 is FQNEAQ.